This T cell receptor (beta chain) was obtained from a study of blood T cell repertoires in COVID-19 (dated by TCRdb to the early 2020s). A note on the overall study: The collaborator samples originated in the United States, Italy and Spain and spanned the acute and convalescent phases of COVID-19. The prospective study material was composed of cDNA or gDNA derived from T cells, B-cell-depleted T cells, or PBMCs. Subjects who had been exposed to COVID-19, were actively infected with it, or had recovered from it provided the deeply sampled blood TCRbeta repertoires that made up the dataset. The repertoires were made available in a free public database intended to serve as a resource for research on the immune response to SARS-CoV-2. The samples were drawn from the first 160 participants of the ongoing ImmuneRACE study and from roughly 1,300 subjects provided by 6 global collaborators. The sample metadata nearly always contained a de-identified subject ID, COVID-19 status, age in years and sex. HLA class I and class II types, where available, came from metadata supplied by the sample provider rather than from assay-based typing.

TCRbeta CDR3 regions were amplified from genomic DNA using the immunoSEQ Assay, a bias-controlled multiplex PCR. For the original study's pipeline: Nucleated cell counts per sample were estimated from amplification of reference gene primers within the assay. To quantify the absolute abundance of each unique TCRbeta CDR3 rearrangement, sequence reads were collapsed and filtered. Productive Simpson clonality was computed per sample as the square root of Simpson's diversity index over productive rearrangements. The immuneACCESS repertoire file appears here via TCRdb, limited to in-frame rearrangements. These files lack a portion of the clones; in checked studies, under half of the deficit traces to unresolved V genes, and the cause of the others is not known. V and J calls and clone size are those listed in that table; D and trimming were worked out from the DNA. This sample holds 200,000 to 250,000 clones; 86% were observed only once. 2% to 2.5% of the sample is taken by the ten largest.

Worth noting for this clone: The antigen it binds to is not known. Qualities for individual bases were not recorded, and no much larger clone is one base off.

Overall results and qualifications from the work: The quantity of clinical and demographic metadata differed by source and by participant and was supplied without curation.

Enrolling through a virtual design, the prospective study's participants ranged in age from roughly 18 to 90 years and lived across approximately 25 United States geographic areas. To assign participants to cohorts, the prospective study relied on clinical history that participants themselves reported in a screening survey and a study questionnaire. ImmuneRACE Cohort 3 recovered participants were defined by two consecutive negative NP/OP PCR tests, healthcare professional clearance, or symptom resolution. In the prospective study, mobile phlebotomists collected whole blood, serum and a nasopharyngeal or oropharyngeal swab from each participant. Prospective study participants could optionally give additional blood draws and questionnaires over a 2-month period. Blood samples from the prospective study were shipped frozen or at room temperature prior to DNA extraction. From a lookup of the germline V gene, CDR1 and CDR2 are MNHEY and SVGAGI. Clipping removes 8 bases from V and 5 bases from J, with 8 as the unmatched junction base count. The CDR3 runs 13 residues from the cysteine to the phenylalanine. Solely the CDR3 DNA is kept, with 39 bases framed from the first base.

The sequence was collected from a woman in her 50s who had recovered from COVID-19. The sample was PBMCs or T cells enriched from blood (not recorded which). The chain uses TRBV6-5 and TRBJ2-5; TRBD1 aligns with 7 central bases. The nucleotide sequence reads TGTGCCAGCGGACAGGTTTTCGGGGAGACCCAGTACTTC. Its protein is CASGQVFGETQYF.